This TCR beta chain comes out of a study of T cell responses to AZD1222 COVID-19 vaccine (dated by TCRdb to the early 2020s). Looking at the study overall: A total of 240 or so trial participants underwent TCR sequencing, of whom roughly 210 had received two doses of AZD1222 and about 26 had received two doses of the MenACWY control vaccine. Trial participants were enrolled by age into 18-55, 56-69 and 70-plus year subgroups, with approximately 150, 28 and 58 TCR-sequenced participants respectively. Points the paper makes about the study in general: Most participants were white British and females outnumbered males, and the authors suggested that clonal diversity may have been underestimated. The vaccine-associated CD4 TCRs covered the entire spike protein, and the dominant responses fell in regions 160-218 and 743-854. Conclusions about previously exposed vaccinees were limited because only six AZD1222 recipients were SARS-CoV-2 seropositive at baseline. A significant rise in spike-specific TCR breadth and depth was observed after two AZD1222 doses relative to day 0 and relative to MenACWY recipients. Nearly half of unique spike-specific TCRs reportedly recognized epitopes outside regions mutated in the B.1.351 and B.1.1.7 variants. Because no day 14 peak-response samples were available, the repertoires could be characterized only after the peak T cell response. The 56-69-year group was small, and its depth increase did not reach significance, likely because of low power.

The CDR3 regions of human TCRbeta chains were analyzed by immunosequencing. Regarding the original processing steps: TCRs in the repertoires were compared against a reference library of SARS-CoV-2-specific TCRs that had been generated with the MIRA antigen-specificity platform. Breadth was defined as the fraction of unique TCRs that were SARS-CoV-2-associated. Depth was defined as the fraction of total T cells that were SARS-CoV-2-associated. Using the MIRA data, each spike-specific TCR was mapped to the spike region that the TCR reacts to and placed in a CD4 or CD8 class. Log10-transformed breadth and depth values were compared by one-way ANOVA with Sidak's multiple comparisons tests. What TCRdb holds here is the immuneACCESS table cut down to in-frame rearrangements. Part of the clones is not present; checked against another copy, under half of the missing clones reflect an unresolved V gene, and the others are unexplained. The DNA was the basis for D and trimming; V, J and clone size are from that table. Here the sample has more than 150,000 clones; approximately 91% occur a single time. The ten largest clones add up to about 2.1% of the sample.

Taken with the paper, the label for time point translates to: about 28 days (+/-7) after the second vaccine dose. AZD1222 recipients with second doses at about 4 weeks or about 12 weeks were pooled, because spike-specific TCR depth and breadth did not differ between schedules. Vaccinee samples were obtained from the UK trials COV001 and COV002, which included a single-blind randomized controlled phase 2/3 trial of AZD1222 (ChAdOx1 nCoV-19) in healthy adults. For TCRbeta chain sequencing, PBMC samples from trial participants were taken at day 0 and at day 28 after the second dose. From a lookup of the germline V gene, CDR1 and CDR2 are MNHNS and SASEGT. The V and J ends are trimmed by 0 bases and 4 bases, leaving 12 bases between them. The CDR3, from cysteine to phenylalanine, totals 15 residues. Only the CDR3 region is kept as DNA, spanning 45 bases read in frame from base 1. Comments on this clone: Its antigen is currently not known. Per-base quality was not reported, and no clone a single base away is much larger than it.

The V and J segments used are TRBV6-1 and TRBJ1-1; D gene: possibly TRBD1, on 5 matching bases. Sequencing was performed on peripheral blood, taken 28 days after the second AZD1222 dose. The TCR sequence derives from an adult who received the AZD1222 COVID-19 vaccine. Here is the DNA: TGTGCCAGCAGTGAAGCGTGGGGGTTAGGCACTGAAGCTTTCTTT. This encodes CASSEAWGLGTEAFF.